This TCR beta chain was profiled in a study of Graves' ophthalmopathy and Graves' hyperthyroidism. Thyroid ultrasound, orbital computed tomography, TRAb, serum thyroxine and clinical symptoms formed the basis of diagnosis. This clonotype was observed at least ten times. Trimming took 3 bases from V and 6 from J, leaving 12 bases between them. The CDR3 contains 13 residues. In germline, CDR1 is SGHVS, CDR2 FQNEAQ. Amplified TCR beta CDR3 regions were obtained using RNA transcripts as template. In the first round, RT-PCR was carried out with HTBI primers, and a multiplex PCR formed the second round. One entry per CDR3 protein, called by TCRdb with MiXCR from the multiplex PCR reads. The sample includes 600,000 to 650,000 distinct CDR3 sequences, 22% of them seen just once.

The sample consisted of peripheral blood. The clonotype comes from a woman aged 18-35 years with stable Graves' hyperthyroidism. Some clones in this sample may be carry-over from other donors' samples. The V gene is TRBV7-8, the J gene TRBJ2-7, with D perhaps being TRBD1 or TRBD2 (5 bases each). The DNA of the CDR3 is TGTGCCAGCAGCTTCACCGGGGCCTTCGAGCAGTACTTC. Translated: CASSFTGAFEQYF. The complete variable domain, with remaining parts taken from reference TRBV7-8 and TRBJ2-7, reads GAGVSQSPRYKVAKRGQDVALRCDPISGHVSLFWYQQALGQGPEFLTYFQNEAQLDKSGLPSDRFFAERPEGSVSTLKIQRTQQEDSAVYLCASSFTGAFEQYFGPGTRLTVT.